The 20 T cell receptor beta chains presented below share a single source sample, sequenced in a study of PD-L1 blockade in urothelial cancer. Some clones are missing from TCRdb's copy, which holds only in-frame ones; the method was immunoSEQ multiplex PCR. The sample has under 50,000 clones; 80% to 85% are singletons. Time point in this sample: pretreatment peripheral blood. Sequenced material: PBMCs, taken around atezolizumab (anti-PD-L1) treatment. The receptors were gathered from a man aged 45 to 65 with urothelial cancer.

This clone was seen only a few times. The chain is built from TRBV6-1 and TRBJ1-2, with D hard to call. V lost 3 bases, J lost 7 bases, and 12 bases lay in between. Germline V gives CDR1 MNHNS, CDR2 SASEGT. The CDR3 loop spans 13 amino acids. CDR3 region: CASSDEGRSGYTF. DNA of the CDR3: TGTGCCAGCAGTGACGAGGGCCGGTCTGGCTACACCTTC.

The genes are TRBV4-1 and TRBJ1-4, with D maybe TRBD1 (5 bases). The germline V and J ends were trimmed by 6 bases and 7 bases, with 21 bases remaining between them. CDR1 MGHRA and CDR2 YSYEKL come from the germline V gene. This CDR3 region has 16 residues. The CDR3 DNA reads TGCGCCAGCAGACCGACTTTGGGGGAGGGAGTTGAAAAACTGTTTTTT. This codes for CASRPTLGEGVEKLFF.

V usage is TRBV11-2 and J usage is TRBJ2-2; no firm D call. V was pared by 5 bases and J by 5 bases, with 18 bases between. The CDR3 spans 16 residues. Germline V CDR1 and CDR2: SGHAT, FQNNGV. DNA for the CDR3: TGTGCCAGCAGCCCGCCGCTGCGGTCTAATACCGGGGAGCTGTTTTTT. It encodes CASSPPLRSNTGELFF.

The gene calls are TRBV7-6 and TRBJ2-7, with TRBD2 matching 14 bases. Germline values: CDR1 SGHVS, CDR2 FNYEAQ. This CDR3 has 16 residues. J gave up 5 bases and V 5 bases, and 8 bases lay outside the gene matches. The CDR3 is CASSNRLAGGSHEQYF. DNA for the CDR3: TGTGCCAGCAGCAACAGACTAGCGGGAGGGTCCCACGAGCAGTACTTC. The variable domain in full, completed from reference TRBV7-6 and TRBJ2-7, reads GAGVSQSPRYKVTKRGQDVALRCDPISGHVSLYWYRQALGQGPEFLTYFNYEAQQDKSGLPNDRFSAERPEGSISTLTIQRTEQRDSAMYRCASSNRLAGGSHEQYFGPGTRLTVT.

The chain carries TRBV6-1 and TRBJ1-5, with D tentatively TRBD1 (5 bases). The length of the CDR3 is 14 residues. Germline V gene sequence: CDR1 MNHNS, CDR2 SASEGT. Trimming shortened V by 6 bases and J by 3 bases, and 12 bases separated the two germline ends. CDR3 residues: CASRGPHLNQPQHF. The DNA for the CDR3 is TGTGCCAGCAGGGGGCCTCACCTCAATCAGCCCCAGCATTTT.

The chain joins TRBV6-5 to TRBJ2-3; TRBD2 aligns across 10 bases. This CDR3 comprises 15 residues. V lost 6 bases, J lost 6 bases, and 9 bases stayed unmatched. Germline CDR1 MNHEY, CDR2 SVGAGI. The CDR3 protein is CASRPSGGARDTQYF. CDR3 DNA: TGTGCCAGCAGACCAAGCGGGGGGGCCAGGGATACGCAGTATTTT.

V gene TRBV5-4 combines with J gene TRBJ2-1; 9 nucleotides agree with TRBD1. V lost 4 bases and J lost 3; bases outside the gene matches: 11. CDR1 SGHNT and CDR2 YYREEE come from the germline V gene (reference sequence). CDR3 length: 17 amino acids. CDR3 protein: CASSGTDRGGYYNEQFF. The CDR3 DNA reads TGTGCCAGCAGCGGTACGGACAGGGGAGGGTACTACAATGAGCAGTTCTTC.

The V and J genes are TRBV30 and TRBJ2-7; perhaps TRBD1 as D (5 bases). Between the trimmed V and J ends, which lost 7 bases and 2 bases, there was a span of 12 bases. Looked up from germline, CDR1 is GTSNPN and CDR2 is SVGIG (reference sequence). The CDR3 is made up of 12 amino acids. CDR3 residues: CALGALTYEQYF. The CDR3 DNA sequence: TGTGCCTTAGGGGCCCTCACCTACGAGCAGTACTTC.

The rearrangement links TRBV18 to TRBJ2-4; perhaps TRBD2 as D (5 bases). V lost 2 bases and J 7 bases, leaving 12 bases between the germline ends. The germline CDR1 and CDR2 sequences are KGHSH and LQKENI. The CDR3 runs 14 residues. The CDR3 sequence is CASSPLEVGNIQYF. The CDR3 DNA is TGTGCCAGCTCACCATTGGAGGTGGGGAACATTCAGTACTTC.

The chain couples TRBV10-3 to TRBJ2-1, with 9 bases identical to TRBD1. Germline V gene lookup returns CDR1 ENHRY and CDR2 SYGVKD. The CDR3 extends over 14 amino acids. J lost 3 bases, V lost 4 bases, and 1 base had no gene match. CDR3 in amino acids: CAISGQGVYNEQFF. The DNA of the CDR3 is TGTGCCATCAGTGGACAGGGGGTCTACAATGAGCAGTTCTTC.

The chain links TRBV5-4 to TRBJ2-1; 13 bases match TRBD2. Germline CDR1 reads SGHNT; CDR2 reads YYREEE (reference sequence). This CDR3 has 15 amino acids. V shed 4 bases, J shed 7 bases, and the junction held 5 bases outside the gene matches. The CDR3 here is CASSLTSGRGNEQFF. In nucleotides, the CDR3 is TGTGCCAGCAGCCTAACTAGCGGGAGGGGTAATGAGCAGTTCTTC. The variable domain in full, completed from reference TRBV5-4 and TRBJ2-1, reads ETGVTQSPTHLIKTRGQQVTLRCSSQSGHNTVSWYQQALGQGPQFIFQYYREEENGRGNFPPRFSGLQFPNYSSELNVNALELDDSALYLCASSLTSGRGNEQFFGPGTRLTVL.

V is TRBV9 and J is TRBJ2-1, with 8 positions matching TRBD1. The CDR3 is made up of 15 amino acids. J was trimmed by 7 bases and V by 3 bases; bases with no gene match: 9. Germline loops: CDR1 SGDLS, CDR2 YYNGEE. In nucleotides, the CDR3 is TGTGCCAGCAGCGACAGGGGGTTGGCGGGGAATGAGCAGTTCTTC. It encodes CASSDRGLAGNEQFF.

The chain carries TRBV7-2 and TRBJ2-2; D unclear. Trimming shortened V by 1 base and J by 4 bases, and 7 bases separated the two germline ends. This CDR3 comprises 14 residues. From germline, CDR1 is SGHTA and CDR2 FQGNSA. CDR3 sequence reads: CASSLDISTGELFF. The DNA of the CDR3 is TGTGCCAGCAGCTTAGATATTAGCACCGGGGAGCTGTTTTTT.

The chain carries TRBV13 and TRBJ2-7; 10 bases are shared with TRBD2. V gave up 2 bases and J gave up 7 bases; unmatched junction bases: 11. Germline V CDR1 and CDR2: PRHDT, FYEKMQ (reference sequence). The CDR3 totals 16 residues. CDR3: CASSLPPSGRAGEQYF. The DNA of the CDR3 is TGTGCCAGCAGCTTACCACCCAGCGGGAGGGCCGGGGAGCAGTACTTC.

This chain links TRBV5-1 with TRBJ2-3; TRBD1 might be the D (6 bases). The CDR3 loop spans 13 amino acids. Germline lookup yields CDR1 SGHRS and CDR2 YFSETQ. V lost 2 bases and J 6 bases, leaving 10 bases between the germline ends. The CDR3 DNA reads TGCGCCAGCAGCTTCAGGGGCCGGGATACGCAGTATTTT. Protein product: CASSFRGRDTQYF.

V usage is TRBV5-1 and J usage is TRBJ1-1, with D tentatively TRBD1 (6 bases). V shed 4 bases and J shed 0 bases, with 10 bases lying between them. The CDR3 length is 14 residues. In germline, CDR1 is SGHRS, CDR2 YFSETQ. The DNA of the CDR3 is TGCGCCAGCAGCGCGACAGGCATGAACACTGAAGCTTTCTTT. Its translation is CASSATGMNTEAFF.

This clone was recorded only once. The chain uses TRBV6-4 and TRBJ2-1; D is uncertain. The V end lost 1 base, the J end lost 4 bases, and 11 bases lay between the germline ends. Per germline, CDR1 MRHNA and CDR2 SNTAGT. The CDR3 extends over 15 amino acids. CDR3 sequence reads: CASSDFASGYNEQFF. The CDR3 DNA reads as TGTGCCAGCAGTGACTTTGCTAGTGGGTACAATGAGCAGTTCTTC.

The chain carries TRBV19 and TRBJ2-3; 10 nucleotides match TRBD1. The CDR3 is made up of 14 amino acids. Germline CDR1 is LNHDA and CDR2 is SQIVND (reference sequence). The ends lost 8 bases at V and 5 bases at J; junction bases unmatched: 7. CDR3 protein: CASAPGQGRDTQYF. The CDR3 region has the DNA TGTGCCAGTGCGCCGGGACAGGGGAGAGATACGCAGTATTTT.

This sequence joins TRBV6-1 and TRBJ2-7; TRBD1 is a possible D gene (5 bases). The CDR3 consists of 13 residues. V lost 4 bases, J lost 6 bases, and 13 bases lay in between. Germline V CDR1 and CDR2: MNHNS, SASEGT. CDR3 loop: CASSATVIGEQYF. CDR3 sequence (DNA): TGTGCCAGCAGTGCGACAGTGATTGGCGAGCAGTACTTC.

This clone has more than one count but fewer than ten. The chain recombines TRBV4-2 with TRBJ1-1, with TRBD1 matching over 10 bases. Trimming cost V 3 bases and J 3 bases; bases outside gene matches: 4. The CDR3 spans 15 residues. The germline gives CDR1 LGHNA, CDR2 YNFKEQ. CDR3 region: CASSQGGQGDTEAFF. CDR3 coding DNA: TGTGCCAGCAGCCAGGGTGGACAGGGGGACACTGAAGCTTTCTTT.